These 29 T cell receptor beta chains originate from one sample sequenced in a study of T cells after posttransplantation cyclophosphamide. The table came from immunoSEQ multiplex PCR; TCRdb's copy has only in-frame clones and leaves some out. The table lists 12,000 or so clones, no singletons, with roughly 7.2% in the top ten. Sequencing was carried out using PBMCs. The receptors were sampled from a woman aged 35 to 49 in good health, CMV-negative, and a related stem cell transplant donor.

This clone was seen many times. This rearrangement joins TRBV7-8 to TRBJ1-2; 8 bases fit TRBD1. The V and J ends lost 5 bases and 4 bases, in that order; junction bases with no gene match: 12. Germline CDR1 is SGHVS and CDR2 is FQNEAQ. This CDR3 spans 16 amino acids. The CDR3 sequence: CASSEPGQDLSYGYTF. The CDR3 coding sequence is TGTGCCAGCAGCGAACCGGGACAGGATCTCTCCTATGGCTACACCTTC.

There are many counts of this clone. This chain connects TRBV12-3 or TRBV12-4 to TRBJ1-5, with TRBD1 matching 11 bases. Losses at the gene ends were 5 bases for V and 6 bases for J; bases not matched to a gene: 0. This CDR3 is built from 13 residues. In DNA, the CDR3 is TGTGCCAGCAGTGGGACAGGGGGTCAGCCCCAGCATTTT. Protein product: CASSGTGGQPQHF.

This clone was detected ten times or more. The chain links TRBV2 to TRBJ1-2; D ambiguous. V was trimmed by 7 bases and J by 6 bases, leaving 9 bases between them. Germline loops: CDR1 SNHLY, CDR2 FYNNEI. The CDR3 sequence is 11 residues long. CDR3 coding DNA: TGTGCCAGCAACAGCGGGGATGGCTACACCTTC. Translated, it gives CASNSGDGYTF.

This clone came up many times. The chain is built from TRBV28 and TRBJ1-2, with D uncertain. Germline values: CDR1 MDHEN, CDR2 SYDVKM. The CDR3 runs 12 residues. Trimming left V 10 bases short and J 3 bases short, with 12 bases between. The chain's CDR3 is CAIASLDYGYTF. CDR3 nucleotides: TGTGCCATTGCATCTCTAGACTATGGCTACACCTTC.

This clone was counted ten times or more. The chain uses TRBV18 and TRBJ1-2; 10 bases are a match to TRBD1. Germline V gene sequence: CDR1 KGHSH, CDR2 LQKENI. The CDR3 is made up of 15 amino acids. Unmatched junction bases numbered 8, after V lost 2 bases and J lost 8 bases. This CDR3 reads CASSPNRQGAEGYTF. The CDR3 coding sequence is TGTGCCAGCTCACCAAATAGACAGGGGGCGGAAGGCTACACCTTC. Together with reference TRBV18 and TRBJ1-2, the CDR3 gives the full variable domain: NAGVMQNPRHLVRRRGQEARLRCSPMKGHSHVYWYRQLPEEGLKFMVYLQKENIIDESGMPKERFSAEFPKEGPSILRIQQVVRGDSAAYFCASSPNRQGAEGYTFGSGTRLTVV.

This clone was counted a few times. The chain uses TRBV12-3 or TRBV12-4 and TRBJ2-5; D is possibly TRBD1 or TRBD2 (5 bases each). The DNA end is more similar to TRBJ2-7, so the J call may be wrong. The CDR3 contains 11 residues. This CDR3 is CASSFGGEQYF. CDR3 DNA sequence: TGTGCCAGCAGTTTTGGGGGCGAGCAGTACTTC.

This clone was seen repeatedly, ten times or more. The chain carries TRBV5-1 and TRBJ2-1; D is possibly TRBD2 (5 bases). The CDR3 consists of 11 residues. The germline V gene has CDR1 SGHRS and CDR2 YFSETQ. V was clipped by 4 bases and J by 10 bases, with 9 bases between them. The CDR3 protein is CASSQSGEQFF. The CDR3 coding sequence is TGCGCCAGCAGCCAATCGGGGGAGCAGTTCTTC.

This clone was detected ten times or more. The chain's CDR3 is CASSPQGGASYEQYF. Written as DNA, the CDR3 is TGTGCCAGCAGCCCCCAAGGGGGGGCTTCCTACGAGCAGTACTTC. The gene calls are TRBV7-2 and TRBJ2-7, with D possibly matching TRBD2 (7 bases). Looked up from germline, CDR1 is SGHTA and CDR2 is FQGNSA. V lost 5 bases to trimming and J lost 1 base, with 15 bases between them. The length of the CDR3 is 15 residues. Based on the CDR3 plus reference TRBV7-2 and TRBJ2-7, the full variable domain is GAGVSQSPSNKVTEKGKDVELRCDPISGHTALYWYRQSLGQGLEFLIYFQGNSAPDKSGLPSDRFSAERTGGSVSTLTIQRTQQEDSAVYLCASSPQGGASYEQYFGPGTRLTVT.

This clone was observed at least ten times. The CDR3 DNA sequence: TGTGCCAGCAGTGGATACAGTGACCCTAATGAAAAACTGTTTTTT. This translates into CASSGYSDPNEKLFF. The chain is built from TRBV28 and TRBJ1-4; D is uncertain. This CDR3 comprises 15 residues. V lost 5 bases, J lost 3 bases, and 13 bases lay in between. Germline V gene data show CDR1 as MDHEN and CDR2 as SYDVKM. Variable domain in full (rest from reference TRBV28 and TRBJ1-4): DVKVTQSSRYLVKRTGEKVFLECVQDMDHENMFWYRQDPGLGLRLIYFSYDVKMKEKGDIPEGYSVSREKKERFSLILESASTNQTSMYLCASSGYSDPNEKLFFGSGTQLSVL.

This clone was seen at least ten times. This chain connects TRBV7-8 to TRBJ1-1; 9 bases are shared with TRBD1. J lost 3 bases, V lost 4 bases, and 0 bases had no gene match. The CDR3 loop spans 13 amino acids. The germline V gene encodes CDR1 SGHVS and CDR2 FQNEAQ. Here the CDR3 reads CASSWTGDTEAFF. CDR3 bases: TGTGCCAGCAGCTGGACAGGGGACACTGAAGCTTTCTTT. Drawing the rest from reference TRBV7-8 and TRBJ1-1, the complete variable domain is GAGVSQSPRYKVAKRGQDVALRCDPISGHVSLFWYQQALGQGPEFLTYFQNEAQLDKSGLPSDRFFAERPEGSVSTLKIQRTQQEDSAVYLCASSWTGDTEAFFGQGTRLTVV.

The sample holds many counts of this clone. The V call is TRBV11-3, the J call TRBJ2-1; D perhaps matches TRBD2 (5 bases). This CDR3 is built from 15 residues. The V end was cut by 3 bases, the J end by 0 bases, with 9 bases between. Germline V gene sequence: CDR1 SGHNT, CDR2 YENEEA. This CDR3 is CASSFKRSSYNEQFF. CDR3 nucleotides: TGTGCCAGCAGCTTTAAGCGGAGCTCCTACAATGAGCAGTTCTTC.

This clone was counted many times. V usage is TRBV18 and J usage is TRBJ2-1; TRBD1 agrees at 8 bases. The V gene end was trimmed by 3 bases and the J gene end by 6 bases; junction bases not matched to a gene: 7. The germline V gene has CDR1 KGHSH and CDR2 LQKENI. The CDR3 contains 15 residues. CDR3 bases: TGTGCCAGCTCACCCACTGGACAGGGTTTCAATGAGCAGTTCTTC. This encodes CASSPTGQGFNEQFF. Together with reference TRBV18 and TRBJ2-1, the CDR3 gives the full variable domain: NAGVMQNPRHLVRRRGQEARLRCSPMKGHSHVYWYRQLPEEGLKFMVYLQKENIIDESGMPKERFSAEFPKEGPSILRIQQVVRGDSAAYFCASSPTGQGFNEQFFGPGTRLTVL.

This clone was seen many times. The chain recombines TRBV24-1 with TRBJ1-2; the match to TRBD1 covers 7 bases. The ends lost 5 bases at V and 2 bases at J; junction bases unmatched: 7. Germline-derived CDR1 and CDR2 are KGHDR and SFDVKD. The CDR3 loop spans 15 amino acids. CDR3 DNA sequence: TGTGCCACCAGTGGACAGGGTGGGGACAACTATGGCTACACCTTC. It yields the protein CATSGQGGDNYGYTF.

This clone was picked up many times. The gene calls are TRBV28 and TRBJ2-3; D perhaps matches TRBD1 (6 bases). The V and J ends lost 6 bases and 1 base respectively, with 8 bases between them. The germline V gene encodes CDR1 MDHEN and CDR2 SYDVKM. The CDR3 length is 13 residues. The CDR3 DNA reads TGTGCCAGCAGGGCAGGGGGCACAGATACGCAGTATTTT. Encoded protein: CASRAGGTDTQYF.

This clone was observed at least ten times. The chain joins TRBV6-5 to TRBJ1-4; possibly TRBD1 for D (6 bases). This CDR3 comprises 15 residues. Trimming cost V 4 bases and J 4 bases, with 13 bases left between them. Germline CDR1 MNHEY, CDR2 SVGAGI. CDR3 region: CASSWTDRFNEKLFF. The CDR3 region has the DNA TGTGCCAGCAGTTGGACAGATCGCTTTAATGAAAAACTGTTTTTT.

The chain links TRBV7-2 to TRBJ2-3; 9 bases map to TRBD2. The V gene end was trimmed by 3 bases and the J gene end by 6 bases; junction bases not matched to a gene: 10. The germline V gene encodes CDR1 SGHTA and CDR2 FQGNSA. CDR3 length: 16 residues. CDR3 in DNA: TGTGCCAGCAGCTTCGCTAGCGGGGCCCCCGGGGATACGCAGTATTTT. Protein sequence: CASSFASGAPGDTQYF.

This clone was seen ten or more times. J is TRBJ2-1 and V is TRBV27; 14 nucleotides align to TRBD2. V dropped 6 bases and J dropped 6; count of bases not matched to a gene: 4. The CDR3 runs to 15 residues. Germline V CDR1 and CDR2: MNHEY, SMNVEV (reference sequence). Here the CDR3 DNA reads TGTGCCAGCAGGGGGACTAGCGGGAGCGCCAATGAGCAGTTCTTC. Protein product: CASRGTSGSANEQFF.

This clone has ten or more counts. J is TRBJ1-2 and V is TRBV7-2; TRBD1 might be the D (6 bases). This CDR3 region has 15 residues. V was clipped by 3 bases and J by 6 bases, with 17 bases between them. Germline V gene data show CDR1 as SGHTA and CDR2 as FQGNSA. CDR3 DNA sequence: TGTGCCAGCAGCTTCAGACAGGCCCGTGGGGATGGCTACACCTTC. This translates into CASSFRQARGDGYTF.

This clone has a handful of counts. CDR3 residues: CASSSLADSGANVLTF. CDR3 coding DNA: TGCGCCAGCAGTTCTCTAGCGGACTCTGGGGCCAACGTCCTGACTTTC. The chain recombines TRBV5-1 with TRBJ2-6; 7 bases are shared with TRBD2. The CDR3 sequence is 16 residues long. V gave up 5 bases and J gave up 0 bases; unmatched junction bases: 5. Germline CDR1 SGHRS, CDR2 YFSETQ.

This clone was picked up many times. The chain has TRBV6-6 and TRBJ2-7; 7 nucleotides line up with TRBD1. Germline CDR1 is MNHNY and CDR2 is SVGAGI (reference sequence). CDR3 length equals 13 residues. The V segment lost 7 bases and the J segment 6 bases; nucleotides outside the gene matches: 9. In DNA, the CDR3 is TGTGCCAGCAAAGGGACAGACCCTCGCGAGCAGTACTTC. Translating it yields CASKGTDPREQYF.

This clone was recorded at least ten times. This rearrangement joins TRBV6-6 to TRBJ2-1, with 11 positions matching TRBD2. The CDR3 runs to 15 residues. Germline assignment: CDR1 MNHNY and CDR2 SVGAGI (reference sequence). J lost 6 bases, V lost 2 bases, and 3 bases had no gene match. The CDR3 bases are TGTGCCAGCAGTTACGGACTAGCGGGCCCCAATGAGCAGTTCTTC. This translates into CASSYGLAGPNEQFF.

This clone was counted many times. This chain's CDR3 is CASSSGTGLGTEAFF. Written as DNA, the CDR3 is TGTGCCAGCAGCTCCGGGACAGGGTTGGGAACTGAAGCTTTCTTT. The V and J genes are TRBV6-1 and TRBJ1-1; TRBD1 matches 9 bases. CDR3 length: 15 residues. CDR1 and CDR2 from the germline V gene are MNHNS and SASEGT. With 6 bases clipped from V and 5 bases from J, the junction kept 10 bases outside the gene matches.

This clone was seen ten or more times. V usage is TRBV30 and J usage is TRBJ1-3; D not resolved. Trimming shortened V by 8 bases and J by 0 bases, and 11 bases separated the two germline ends. The CDR3 has 13 residues. Germline-derived CDR1 and CDR2 are GTSNPN and SVGIG (reference sequence). The CDR3 DNA is TGTGCCGGAGGGCAGCTCTCTGGAAACACCATATATTTT. Residues: CAGGQLSGNTIYF.

The chain recombines TRBV5-4 with TRBJ2-3; 11 nucleotides align to TRBD2. Trimming at V came to 3 bases and at J to 2 bases, leaving 5 bases not matched to a gene. This CDR3 has 16 amino acids. Germline V lookup: CDR1 SGHNT, CDR2 YYREEE (reference sequence). CDR3 coding DNA: TGTGCCAGCAGCTCCCTAGCGGGGGGACCCACAGATACGCAGTATTTT. Protein sequence: CASSSLAGGPTDTQYF.

Many counts were recorded for this clone. The chain is built from TRBV2 and TRBJ1-5, with 7 bases aligning to TRBD1. Unmatched junction bases numbered 5, after V lost 7 bases and J lost 2 bases. The CDR3 is made up of 14 amino acids. Germline-derived CDR1 and CDR2 are SNHLY and FYNNEI. As DNA, the CDR3 is TGTGCCAGCAACTCCGGGACAGGCAATCAGCCCCAGCATTTT. This codes for CASNSGTGNQPQHF.

This clone was detected many times. V gene TRBV7-2 combines with J gene TRBJ2-3, with D tentatively TRBD2 (6 bases). Trimming shortened V by 6 bases and J by 0 bases, and 10 bases separated the two germline ends. The germline gives CDR1 SGHTA, CDR2 FQGNSA. CDR3 length: 14 residues. CDR3 in DNA: TGTGCCAGCAGGCCGGGACTGAGCACAGATACGCAGTATTTT. It translates to CASRPGLSTDTQYF.

This clone has at least ten counts. The chain recombines TRBV19 with TRBJ2-7; 7 bases fit TRBD1. CDR3 length: 14 residues. V was pared by 3 bases and J by 3 bases, with 5 bases of the junction left unmatched. Germline V gene sequence: CDR1 LNHDA, CDR2 SQIVND (reference sequence). The CDR3 region is CASSIRQGSYEQYF. The CDR3 nucleotides are TGTGCCAGTAGTATTCGACAGGGAAGCTACGAGCAGTACTTC. Using reference TRBV19 and TRBJ2-7 for the parts outside the CDR3, the full variable domain is DGGITQSPKYLFRKEGQNVTLSCEQNLNHDAMYWYRQDPGQGLRLIYYSQIVNDFQKGDIAEGYSVSREKKESFPLTVTSAQKNPTAFYLCASSIRQGSYEQYFGPGTRLTVT.

This clone has more than one count but fewer than ten. The chain uses TRBV5-1 and TRBJ2-5, with 13 bases identical to TRBD2. Looked up from germline, CDR1 is SGHRS and CDR2 is YFSETQ. V dropped 5 bases and J dropped 9; count of bases not matched to a gene: 13. The CDR3 runs to 16 residues. CDR3 nucleotides: TGCGCCAGCAGGCCCGGGACTAGCGGGGTACCCGAGGCCCAGTACTTC. Its protein is CASRPGTSGVPEAQYF. The full variable domain, completed using reference TRBV5-1 and TRBJ2-5, is KAGVTQTPRYLIKTRGQQVTLSCSPISGHRSVSWYQQTPGQGLQFLFEYFSETQRNKGNFPGRFSGRQFSNSRSEMNVSTLELGDSALYLCASRPGTSGVPEAQYFGPGTRLLVL.

In this sample, this clone turned up many times. J is TRBJ2-7 and V is TRBV6-1, with 7 bases matching TRBD2. Germline V gives CDR1 MNHNS, CDR2 SASEGT. V lost 4 bases, J lost 2 bases, and 5 bases stayed unmatched. CDR3 size: 14 residues. For the CDR3, the DNA is TGTGCCAGCAGTGGGGCGGGGGAACCCTACGAGCAGTACTTC. Encoded protein: CASSGAGEPYEQYF.